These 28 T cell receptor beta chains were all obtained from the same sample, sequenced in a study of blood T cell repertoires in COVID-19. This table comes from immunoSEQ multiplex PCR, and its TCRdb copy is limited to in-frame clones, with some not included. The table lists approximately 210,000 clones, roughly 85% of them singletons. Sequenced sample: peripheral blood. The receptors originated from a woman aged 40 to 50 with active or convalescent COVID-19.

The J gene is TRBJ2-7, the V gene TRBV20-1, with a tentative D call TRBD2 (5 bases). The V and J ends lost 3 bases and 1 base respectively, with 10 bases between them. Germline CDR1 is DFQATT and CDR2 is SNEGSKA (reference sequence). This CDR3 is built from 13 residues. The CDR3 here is CSASSRGSYEQYF. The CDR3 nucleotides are TGCAGTGCTAGTTCCCGGGGTTCCTACGAGCAGTACTTC.

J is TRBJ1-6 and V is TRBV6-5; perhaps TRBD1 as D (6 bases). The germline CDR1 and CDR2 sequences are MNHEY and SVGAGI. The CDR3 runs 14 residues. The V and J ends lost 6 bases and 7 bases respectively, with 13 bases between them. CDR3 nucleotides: TGTGCCAGCAGGGTAGACAGGAGGAATTCACCCCTCCACTTT. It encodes CASRVDRRNSPLHF.

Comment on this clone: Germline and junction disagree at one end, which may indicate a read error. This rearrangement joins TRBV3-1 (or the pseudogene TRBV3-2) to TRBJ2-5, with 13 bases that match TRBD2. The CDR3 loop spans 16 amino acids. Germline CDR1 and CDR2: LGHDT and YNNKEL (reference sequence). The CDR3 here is CASSHGGLAGVEIQYF. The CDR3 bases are TGTGCCAGCAGCCATGGTGGACTAGCGGGAGTAGAGATCCAGTACTTC.

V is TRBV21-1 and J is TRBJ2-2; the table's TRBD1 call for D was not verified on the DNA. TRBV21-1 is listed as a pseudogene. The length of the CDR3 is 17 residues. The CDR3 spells CASSKALLAGRTGELFF. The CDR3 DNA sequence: TGTGCCAGCAGCAAAGCGCTTTTGGCAGGGCGCACCGGGGAGCTGTTTTTT.

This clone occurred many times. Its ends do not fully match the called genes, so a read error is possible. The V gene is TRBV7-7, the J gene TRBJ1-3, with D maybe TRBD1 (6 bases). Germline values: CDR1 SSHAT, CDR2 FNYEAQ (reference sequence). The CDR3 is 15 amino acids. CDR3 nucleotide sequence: TGTGCTAGCAGCCTACTACAGGGATCTGGAAACACCATATATTTT. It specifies CASSLLQGSGNTIYF.

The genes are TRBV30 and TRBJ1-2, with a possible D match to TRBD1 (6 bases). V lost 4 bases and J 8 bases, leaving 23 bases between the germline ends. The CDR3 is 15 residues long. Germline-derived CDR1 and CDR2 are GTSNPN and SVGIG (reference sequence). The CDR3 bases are TGTGCCTGGACCCGGGAAGGCAGGGGCTCGCGGGGCTACACCTTC. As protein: CAWTREGRGSRGYTF.

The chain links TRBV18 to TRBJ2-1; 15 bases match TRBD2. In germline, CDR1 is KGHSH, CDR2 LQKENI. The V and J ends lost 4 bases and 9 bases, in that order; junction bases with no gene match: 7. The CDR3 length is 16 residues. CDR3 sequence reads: CASSRSGTSGRIEQFF. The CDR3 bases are TGTGCCAGCTCACGATCCGGGACTAGCGGGAGGATTGAGCAGTTCTTC.

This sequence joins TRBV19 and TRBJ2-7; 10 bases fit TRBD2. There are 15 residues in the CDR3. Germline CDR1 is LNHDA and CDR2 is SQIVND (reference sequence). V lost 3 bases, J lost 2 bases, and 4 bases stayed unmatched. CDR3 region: CASSIAGTSAYEQYF. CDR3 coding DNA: TGTGCCAGTAGTATCGCCGGGACTAGCGCCTACGAGCAGTACTTC.

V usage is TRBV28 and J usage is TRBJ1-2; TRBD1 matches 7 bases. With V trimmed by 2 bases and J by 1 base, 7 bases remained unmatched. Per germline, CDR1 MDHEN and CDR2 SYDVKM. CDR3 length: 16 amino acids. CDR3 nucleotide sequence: TGTGCCAGCAGTTTAATCGGGACAGCCGTTAACTATGGCTACACCTTC. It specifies CASSLIGTAVNYGYTF.

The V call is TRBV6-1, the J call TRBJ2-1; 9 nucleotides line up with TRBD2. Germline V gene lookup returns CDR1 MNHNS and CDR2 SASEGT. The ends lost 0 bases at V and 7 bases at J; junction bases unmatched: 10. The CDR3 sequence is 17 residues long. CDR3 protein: CASSEAIGGRAWNEQFF. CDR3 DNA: TGTGCCAGCAGTGAAGCGATCGGCGGGAGGGCTTGGAATGAGCAGTTCTTC.

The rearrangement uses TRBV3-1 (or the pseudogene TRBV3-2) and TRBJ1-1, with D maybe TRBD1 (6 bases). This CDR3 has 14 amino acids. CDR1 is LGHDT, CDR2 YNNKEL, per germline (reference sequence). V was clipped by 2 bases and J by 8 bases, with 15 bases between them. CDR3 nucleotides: TGTGCCAGCAGCCAATTTGGATCGGGACAAGAAGCTTTCTTT. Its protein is CASSQFGSGQEAFF.

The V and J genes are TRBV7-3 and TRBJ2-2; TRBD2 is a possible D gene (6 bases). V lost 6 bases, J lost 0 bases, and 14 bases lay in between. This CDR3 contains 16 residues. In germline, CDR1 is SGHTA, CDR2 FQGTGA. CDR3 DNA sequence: TGTGCCAGCAGTCTATCGGAGGGCGCGAACACCGGGGAGCTGTTTTTT. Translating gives CASSLSEGANTGELFF.

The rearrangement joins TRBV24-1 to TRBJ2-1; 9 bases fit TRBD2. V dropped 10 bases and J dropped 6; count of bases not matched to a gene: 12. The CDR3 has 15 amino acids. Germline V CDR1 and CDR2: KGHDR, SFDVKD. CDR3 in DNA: TGTGCCACGGCTTATGCGGGGGGGGGCGTCAATGAGCAGTTCTTC. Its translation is CATAYAGGGVNEQFF.

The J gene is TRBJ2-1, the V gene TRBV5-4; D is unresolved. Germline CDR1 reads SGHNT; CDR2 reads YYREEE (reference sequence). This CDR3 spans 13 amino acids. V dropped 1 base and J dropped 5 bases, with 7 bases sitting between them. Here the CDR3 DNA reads TGTGCCAGCAGCTTGTTAGCTGACAATGAGCAGTTCTTC. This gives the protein CASSLLADNEQFF.

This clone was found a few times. The chain's CDR3 is CSVDPRGFDTEAFF. Written as DNA, the CDR3 is TGCAGCGTTGACCCCAGGGGGTTTGATACTGAAGCTTTCTTT. This chain links TRBV29-1 with TRBJ1-1; TRBD1 agrees at 7 bases. CDR1 SQVTM and CDR2 ANQGSEA come from the germline V gene. V was pared by 3 bases and J by 5 bases, with 9 bases of the junction left unmatched. The CDR3 extends over 14 amino acids.

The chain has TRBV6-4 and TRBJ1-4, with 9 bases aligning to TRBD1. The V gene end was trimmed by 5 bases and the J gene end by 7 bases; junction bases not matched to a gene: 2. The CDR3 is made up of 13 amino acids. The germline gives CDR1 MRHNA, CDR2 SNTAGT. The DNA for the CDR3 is TGTGCCAGCAGTACAGGGGGCCCTGAAAAACTGTTTTTT. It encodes CASSTGGPEKLFF.

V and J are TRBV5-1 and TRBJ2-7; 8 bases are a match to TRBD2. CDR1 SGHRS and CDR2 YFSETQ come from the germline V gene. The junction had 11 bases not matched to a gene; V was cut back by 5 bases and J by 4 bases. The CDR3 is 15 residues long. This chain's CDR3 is CASRPSGTSRYEQYF. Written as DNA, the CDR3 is TGCGCCAGCAGACCCTCCGGGACTAGTAGATACGAGCAGTACTTC.

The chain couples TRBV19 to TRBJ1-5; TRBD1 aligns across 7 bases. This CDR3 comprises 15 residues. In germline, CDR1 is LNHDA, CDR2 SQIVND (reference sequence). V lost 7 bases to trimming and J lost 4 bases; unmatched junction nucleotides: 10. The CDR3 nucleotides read TGTGCCAGTAAAGATCTCGACAGGGAAAATCAGCCCCAGCATTTT. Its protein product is CASKDLDRENQPQHF.

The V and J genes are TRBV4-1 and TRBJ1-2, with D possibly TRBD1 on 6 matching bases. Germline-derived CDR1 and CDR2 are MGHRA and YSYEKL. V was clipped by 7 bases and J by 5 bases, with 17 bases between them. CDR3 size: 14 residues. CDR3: CASTRGAGDYGYTF. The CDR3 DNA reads TGCGCCAGCACTCGAGGGGCAGGGGATTATGGCTACACCTTC.

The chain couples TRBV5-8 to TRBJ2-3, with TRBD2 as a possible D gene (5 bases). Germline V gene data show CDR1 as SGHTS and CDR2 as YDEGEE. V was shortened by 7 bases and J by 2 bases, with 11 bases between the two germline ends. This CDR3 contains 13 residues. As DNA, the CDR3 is TGTGCCAGCGCAACCGGGGACACAGATACGCAGTATTTT. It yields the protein CASATGDTDTQYF.

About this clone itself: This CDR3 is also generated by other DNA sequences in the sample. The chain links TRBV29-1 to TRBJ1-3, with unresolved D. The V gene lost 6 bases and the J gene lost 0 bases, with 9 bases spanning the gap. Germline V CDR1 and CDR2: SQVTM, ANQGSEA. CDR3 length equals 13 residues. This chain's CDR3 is CSVAGSSGNTIYF. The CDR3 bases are TGCAGCGTCGCGGGGTCCTCTGGAAACACCATATATTTT.

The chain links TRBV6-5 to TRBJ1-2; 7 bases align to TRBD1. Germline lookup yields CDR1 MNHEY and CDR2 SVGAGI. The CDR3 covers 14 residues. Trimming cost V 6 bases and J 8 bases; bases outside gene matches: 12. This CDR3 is CASRGLDRSGGYTF. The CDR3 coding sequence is TGTGCCAGCAGAGGGCTGGACAGGTCGGGCGGCTACACCTTC.

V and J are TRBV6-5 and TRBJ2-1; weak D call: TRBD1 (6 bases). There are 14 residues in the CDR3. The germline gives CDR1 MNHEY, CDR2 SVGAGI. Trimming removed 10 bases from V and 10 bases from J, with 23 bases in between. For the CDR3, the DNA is TGTGCCACCGACGAATGGTTGCAGGGGTACGAGCAGTTCTTC. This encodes CATDEWLQGYEQFF.

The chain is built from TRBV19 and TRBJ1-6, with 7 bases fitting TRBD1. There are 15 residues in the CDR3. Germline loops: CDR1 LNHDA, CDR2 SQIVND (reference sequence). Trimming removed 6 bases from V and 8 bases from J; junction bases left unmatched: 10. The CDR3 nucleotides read TGTGCCAGTAGGAAGCCGGGACAGCAGGATTCACCCCTCCACTTT. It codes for CASRKPGQQDSPLHF.

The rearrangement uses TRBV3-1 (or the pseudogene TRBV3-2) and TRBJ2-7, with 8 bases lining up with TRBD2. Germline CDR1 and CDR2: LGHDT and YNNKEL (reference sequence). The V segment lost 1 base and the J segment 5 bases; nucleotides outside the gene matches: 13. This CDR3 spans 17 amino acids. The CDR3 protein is CASSQGLGRAGKNEQYF. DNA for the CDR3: TGTGCCAGCAGCCAAGGACTCGGGAGGGCCGGAAAAAACGAGCAGTACTTC.

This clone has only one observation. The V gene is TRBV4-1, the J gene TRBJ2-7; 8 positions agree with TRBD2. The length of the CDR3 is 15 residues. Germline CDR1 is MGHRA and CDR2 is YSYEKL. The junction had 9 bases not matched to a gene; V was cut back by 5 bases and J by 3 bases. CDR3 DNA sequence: TGCGCCAGCAGCGACTACGGGGGGGGCAGCTACGAGCAGTACTTC. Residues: CASSDYGGGSYEQYF.

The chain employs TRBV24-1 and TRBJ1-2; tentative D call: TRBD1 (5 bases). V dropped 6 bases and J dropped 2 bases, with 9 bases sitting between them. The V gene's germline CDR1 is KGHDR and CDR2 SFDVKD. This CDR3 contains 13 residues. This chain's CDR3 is CATSHPGNYGYTF. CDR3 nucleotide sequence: TGTGCCACCAGTCATCCAGGGAACTATGGCTACACCTTC.

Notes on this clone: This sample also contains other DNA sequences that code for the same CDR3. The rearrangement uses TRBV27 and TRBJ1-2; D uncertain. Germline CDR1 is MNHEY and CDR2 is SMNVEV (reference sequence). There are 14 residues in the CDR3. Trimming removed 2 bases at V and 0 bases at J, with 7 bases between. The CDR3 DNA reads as TGTGCCAGCAGTTTAACTTCCGCTAACTATGGCTACACCTTC. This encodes CASSLTSANYGYTF.